One sample yielded the 5 T cell receptor beta chains listed below, sequenced in a study of response to subunit inactivated influenza vaccine. TCRdb processed the RT-PCR reads anew with MiXCR; each CDR3 protein has one entry. The data hold around 470,000 distinct CDR3 sequences, with approximately 7.7% observed a single time. The sample was PBMCs from blood, taken roughly 24 months after vaccination. All receptors come from a man aged 50 to 69 who received an inactivated influenza vaccine.

There are a few counts of this clonotype. The chain has TRBV5-6 and TRBJ2-1; 13 bases align to TRBD2. The V gene end was trimmed by 2 bases and the J gene end by 2 bases; junction bases not matched to a gene: 4. The CDR3 has 17 amino acids. The V gene's germline CDR1 is SGHDT and CDR2 YYEEEE. The CDR3 is CASSLLAGGQTYNEQFF. CDR3 in DNA: TGTGCCAGCAGCTTACTAGCGGGGGGGCAAACCTACAATGAGCAGTTCTTC.

V is TRBV11-2 and J is TRBJ2-5; 7 bases are shared with TRBD1. With 0 bases clipped from V and 11 bases from J, the junction kept 6 bases outside the gene matches. The CDR3 runs to 13 residues. Germline V gene data show CDR1 as SGHAT and CDR2 as FQNNGV. The CDR3 is CASSLDPGGPQYF. For the CDR3, the DNA is TGTGCCAGCAGCTTAGACCCAGGGGGTCCACAGTACTTC.

There are a few counts of this clonotype. The V gene is TRBV6-2 or TRBV6-3, the J gene TRBJ1-6; no definite D call. Trimming left V 2 bases short and J 7 bases short, with 18 bases between. The CDR3 sequence is 17 residues long. Germline values: CDR1 MNHEY, CDR2 SVGEGT. The CDR3 protein is CASSYPTSGPGNSPLHF. In DNA form, the CDR3 reads TGTGCCAGCAGTTACCCGACGTCTGGACCCGGCAATTCACCCCTCCACTTT.

This clonotype has at least ten counts. This sequence joins TRBV5-1 and TRBJ2-1; 7 bases agree with TRBD1. The ends lost 0 bases at V and 8 bases at J; junction bases unmatched: 5. The CDR3 runs to 14 residues. In germline, CDR1 is SGHRS, CDR2 YFSETQ. The CDR3: CASSLVSGGDEQFF. In DNA, the CDR3 is TGCGCCAGCAGCTTGGTTTCAGGGGGAGATGAGCAGTTCTTC.

This clonotype has at least ten counts. V gene TRBV9 combines with J gene TRBJ2-7, with a weak D call TRBD2 (5 bases). The CDR3 has 15 residues. V was pared by 0 bases and J by 2 bases, with 12 bases between. The germline CDR1 and CDR2 sequences are SGDLS and YYNGEE. The CDR3 loop is CASSVDPGSTYEQYF. CDR3 sequence (DNA): TGTGCCAGCAGCGTAGATCCGGGATCCACCTACGAGCAGTACTTC.